These T cell receptor beta chains were read from a single sample in a study of CD8 T cells in ankylosing spondylitis. MiXCR, run by TCRdb on the 5' RACE reads, gives a single entry per CDR3 protein. The table shows roughly 700,000 distinct CDR3 sequences, with 19% occurring only once. Material: blood, either unsorted or a sorted T cell fraction (not recorded which). These receptors came from a male donor with ankylosing spondylitis. The CDR3 runs from the conserved cysteine through the conserved F or W. The order of the fields is D gene, clone size, J gene, V gene, CDR3 DNA, CDR3 protein. D genes are given only for firm matches. Size tells how often a clone was seen (once, few, many) or the class of an expanded clone, and some rows leave it out.

. few TRBJ2-1 TRBV7-6 TGTGCCAGCAGCTTAGATTGGCAGGGCGAAAGCTCCTACAATGAGCAGTTCTTC CASSLDWQGESSYNEQFF
. . TRBJ1-1 TRBV14 TGTGCCAGCAGTTGGAGAGAGTACACTGAAGCTTTCTTT CASSWREYTEAFF
. . TRBJ2-2 TRBV11-3 TGTGCCAGCAGCCCCCCTACAGGTTATCCCGGGGAGCTGTTTTTT CASSPPTGYPGELFF
. . TRBJ2-7 TRBV12-5 TGTGCTAGTGGTTCACCCACATTCAGGGAGGAAATAACCTACGAGCAGTACTTC CASGSPTFREEITYEQYF
. few TRBJ2-7 TRBV2 TGTGCCAGCAGTGAAGCGTCTTGGAGTTACGAGCAGTACTTC CASSEASWSYEQYF
TRBD2 . TRBJ2-1 TRBV20-1 TGCAGTGCTAGAGATCTAGTGGCAGCGGGATACAATGAGCAGTTCTTC CSARDLVAAGYNEQFF
TRBD2 . TRBJ2-1 TRBV4-2 TGTGCCAGCAGCCAAGCCGGGACTAGCGGGGGGGATGAGCAGTTCTTC CASSQAGTSGGDEQFF
. few TRBJ2-6 TRBV4-1 TGCGCCAGCAGCCAAGATCTGGGTGCTGGGGCCAACGTCCTGACTTTC CASSQDLGAGANVLTF
TRBD1 few TRBJ1-1 TRBV29-1 TGCAGCGTTGCCGGGACAGGCATCCCTGAAGCTTTCTTT CSVAGTGIPEAFF
TRBD2 . TRBJ2-2 TRBV7-4 TGTGCCAGCAGCTTAGTTATCCGTGCTAGCGGGGGGGCCGCGGACACCGGGGAGCTGTTTTTT CASSLVIRASGGAADTGELFF
TRBD1 many TRBJ1-2 TRBV5-1 TGTGCCAGCAGTTTAACAGGGGGAAACTATGGCTACACCTTC CASSLTGGNYGYTF
TRBD2 . TRBJ2-7 TRBV5-1 TGCGCCAGCAGCTCGGATTTTTCGGGGGGTTACGAGCAGTACTTC CASSSDFSGGYEQYF
TRBD1 . TRBJ2-3 TRBV27 TGTGCCAGCGCGTCCGGGACAGGGGTGTTTGCAGATACGCAGTATTTT CASASGTGVFADTQYF
. few TRBJ2-3 TRBV12-5 TGTGCTAGTGGTTTGGGACTTGGCACAGATACGCAGTATTTT CASGLGLGTDTQYF
TRBD2 . TRBJ2-3 TRBV20-1 TGCAGTGCTAGAGTCAGCGGGAGGGTGGATACGCAGTATTTT CSARVSGRVDTQYF
TRBD2 . TRBJ2-1 TRBV7-2 TGTGCCAGCAGCTTAGTACAAATAGCGGGCGCGGCGGATGAGCAGTTCTTC CASSLVQIAGAADEQFF
. . TRBJ2-7 TRBV2 TGTGCCAGCAGCCCTAAAGCGGGTCACGAGCAGTACTTC CASSPKAGHEQYF
. few TRBJ1-2 TRBV7-2 TGTGCCAGCAGCCTTGCAGGGGTTAACTATGGCTACACCTTC CASSLAGVNYGYTF
. few TRBJ1-1 TRBV12-3/TRBV12-4 TGTGCCAGCAGGAGGCAGCCGAACCTTATGAACACTGAAGCTTTCTTT CASRRQPNLMNTEAFF
TRBD2 few TRBJ2-1 TRBV7-8 TGTGCCAGCAGCTTTTACATAGCGGGAGGAAACAATGAGCAGTTCTTC CASSFYIAGGNNEQFF
. many TRBJ2-7 TRBV20-1 TGCAGTGCTATTGGCCCGCCGGCGGCCGAGCAGTACTTC CSAIGPPAAEQYF
. few TRBJ1-2 TRBV6-2/TRBV6-3 TGTGCCAGCAGTCAACCGGGGGCTAACTATGGCTACACCTTC CASSQPGANYGYTF
. . TRBJ1-4 TRBV9 TGTGCCAGCAGCTCGGGGGACTCCTCGGGTGAAAAACTGTTTTTT CASSSGDSSGEKLFF
TRBD1 . TRBJ2-7 TRBV6-1 TGTGCCAGCAGTCGACAGGGGGCGTCCTACGAGCAGTACTTC CASSRQGASYEQYF
TRBD1 . TRBJ2-3 TRBV7-9 TGTGCCAGCAGCTTAACCGTGGCAGGGGGACGAGATACGCAGTATTTT CASSLTVAGGRDTQYF
. few TRBJ2-7 TRBV24-1 TGTGCCACCAGTGAGTTCTTTTGGCAGGTCTACGAGCAGTACTTC CATSEFFWQVYEQYF
. many TRBJ1-3 TRBV20-1 TGCAGTGCTAGAGATCCGTCGGCGGGGCGAAACACCATATATTTT CSARDPSAGRNTIYF
TRBD1 . TRBJ1-1 TRBV4-1 TGCGCCAGCAGCCGAATTACAACAGGGGGCACCACCGCGATGAACACTGAAGCTTTCTTT CASSRITTGGTTAMNTEAFF
. once TRBJ2-7 TRBV2 TGTGCCAGCAGAAACAGGGTTTTTCTCGAGCAGTACTTC CASRNRVFLEQYF
TRBD1 . TRBJ2-1 TRBV7-2 TGTGCCAGCAGCTTTATCGGACAGGGGGCCCACAATGAGCAGTTCTTC CASSFIGQGAHNEQFF
TRBD1 few TRBJ1-4 TRBV5-1 TGCGCCAGCAGCACCCTAGACAGGGAAACTAATGAAAAACTGTTTTTT CASSTLDRETNEKLFF
. many TRBJ1-1 TRBV7-2 TGTGCCAGCAGCTTAGGACCCCGGAACACTGAAGCTTTCTTT CASSLGPRNTEAFF
. many TRBJ2-5 TRBV7-9 TGTGCCAGCAGCTTAACTGGTACAGATGAGACCCAGTACTTC CASSLTGTDETQYF
. few TRBJ2-3 TRBV15 TGTGCCACCTCCCCAGGGGTACTCACAGATACGCAGTATTTT CATSPGVLTDTQYF
. few TRBJ2-1 TRBV20-1 TGCAGTGCTAGACCGGCGGTTGAGCAGTTCTTC CSARPAVEQFF
. few TRBJ1-1 TRBV3-1 TGTGCCAGCAGCCACAAGGGCAGGTTCCGTTATCTGAACACTGAAGCTTTCTTT CASSHKGRFRYLNTEAFF
TRBD2 . TRBJ2-7 TRBV10-3 TGTGCCATCAGCGGGACTAGCGGTTTCTACGAGCAGTACTTC CAISGTSGFYEQYF
TRBD1 . TRBJ2-7 TRBV5-6 TGTGCCAGCAGCAAGGGACAGAGGTTGACCTACGAGCAGTACTTC CASSKGQRLTYEQYF
. few TRBJ1-2 TRBV3-1 TGTGCCAGCAGCCTGGAGGGGGTTGGGTACTATGGCTACACCTTC CASSLEGVGYYGYTF
TRBD1 . TRBJ2-5 TRBV4-3 TGCGCCAGCAGCCCAGGACAGGGCAGCTACCAAGAGACCCAGTACTTC CASSPGQGSYQETQYF
. . TRBJ2-4 TRBV4-1 TGCGCCAGCAGCCAAGATATTCAGGGGGCCAAAAACATTCAGTACTTC CASSQDIQGAKNIQYF